This T cell receptor beta chain derives from a study of blood T cell repertoires in COVID-19. Authors' data handling: From reference gene primer amplification, estimates of nucleated cell counts were derived. Only in-frame clones appear in the TCRdb table, and some are missing; sequencing was by immunoSEQ multiplex PCR. The V and J calls and clone size were taken over from that table, and D and trimming were inferred from the DNA. The sample gives tens of thousands of clones, around nine tenths of which show up once; roughly 10% is in the top ten. V dropped 3 bases and J dropped 3 bases, with 17 bases sitting between them. Germline CDR1 and CDR2: MDHEN and SYDVKM. The CDR3 extends over 16 amino acids.

Sequenced: peripheral blood. The chain employs TRBV28 and TRBJ1-1, with D tentatively TRBD1 (5 bases). The receptor was isolated from a human donor with active COVID-19. The donor label of this sample is uncertain. The CDR3 nucleotides are TGTGCCAGCAGTTTGCGGGGCCTCGTTACGGACACTGAAGCTTTCTTT. It encodes CASSLRGLVTDTEAFF.